Each of the 16 T cell receptor beta chains below was sequenced from the same sample in a study of blood T cell repertoires in COVID-19. Produced via immunoSEQ multiplex PCR; TCRdb's table is partial and in-frame only. Of 100,000 or so clones listed, about 72% are singletons. Source material: peripheral blood. Receptors were obtained from a man aged 55 to 70 with active or convalescent COVID-19.

This clone occurred a few times. No conserved phenylalanine or tryptophan is present at the end of the CDR3, so a read error is the likely explanation. The DNA is left out, because the CDR3 cannot be placed on it with certainty; the CDR3 is given as TCRdb lists it. The CDR3 is CASKPKWDSEVSFL. This chain joins TRBV27 and TRBJ1-4; the table's D call, TRBD1, has no DNA check behind it. Germline CDR1 is MNHEY and CDR2 is SMNVEV (reference sequence). The CDR3 length is 14 residues, termini included.

This clone was observed once. CDR3 sequence reads: CASSKQGRSNQPQHF. CDR3 nucleotide sequence: TGTGCCAGCAGCAAACAGGGTAGGAGCAATCAGCCCCAGCATTTT. V usage is TRBV6-2 or TRBV6-3 and J usage is TRBJ1-5, with a weak D call TRBD1 (6 bases). The CDR3 consists of 15 residues. Germline V gene sequence: CDR1 MNHEY, CDR2 SVGEGT. Between the trimmed V and J ends, which lost 6 bases and 1 base, there was a span of 13 bases.

The J gene is TRBJ2-1, the V gene TRBV14; D is undetermined. The CDR3 covers 17 residues. V lost 1 base and J lost 3, with 16 bases in between. Per germline, CDR1 SGHDN and CDR2 FVKESK. The CDR3 bases are TGTGCCAGCAGCCAAGGCCGTTCCGGTCCCCTCTACAATGAGCAGTTCTTC. This sequence encodes CASSQGRSGPLYNEQFF.

This chain uses TRBV7-6 with TRBJ2-1; 16 positions agree with TRBD2. The CDR3 covers 19 residues. V lost 4 bases to trimming and J lost 7 bases; unmatched junction nucleotides: 13. Germline values: CDR1 SGHVS, CDR2 FNYEAQ. CDR3 in DNA: TGTGCCAGCAGCTCCAGACCGGGACTAGCGGGAGGGACAAATAATGAGCAGTTCTTC. It yields the protein CASSSRPGLAGGTNNEQFF.

This clone was observed once. The gene calls are TRBV7-9 and TRBJ2-3; D remains ambiguous. Trimming removed 4 bases at V and 3 bases at J, with 17 bases between. Germline V gives CDR1 SEHNR, CDR2 FQNEAQ (reference sequence). The CDR3 sequence is 16 residues long. CDR3 region: CASSWNRLGRTDTQYF. Written as DNA, the CDR3 is TGTGCCAGCAGCTGGAACCGCCTTGGGCGAACAGATACGCAGTATTTT.

The chain is built from TRBV5-4 and TRBJ2-1; 11 bases map to TRBD2. From germline, CDR1 is SGHNT and CDR2 YYREEE (reference sequence). Trimming removed 6 bases from V and 4 bases from J; junction bases left unmatched: 9. The CDR3 runs to 16 residues. CDR3 DNA sequence: TGTGCCAGCACCGCCGTTACTAGCGGGGGATACAATGAGCAGTTCTTC. Translation: CASTAVTSGGYNEQFF.

The chain combines TRBV11-2 with TRBJ2-3, with a tentative D call TRBD1 (5 bases). Trimming cost V 1 base and J 5 bases, with 13 bases left between them. This CDR3 is 15 amino acids long. Germline CDR1 SGHAT, CDR2 FQNNGV. This chain's CDR3 is CASSLVGARGDTQYF. The DNA for the CDR3 is TGTGCCAGCAGCTTAGTAGGGGCGCGTGGAGATACGCAGTATTTT.

The V call is TRBV19, the J call TRBJ1-2, with 7 bases aligning to TRBD1. The length of the CDR3 is 14 residues. CDR1 and CDR2 (germline): LNHDA, SQIVND (reference sequence). The trim removed 6 bases at V and 3 bases at J, leaving 7 bases unmatched. The CDR3 DNA reads TGTGCCAGTAGCGGGACAGTTGAGTACTATGGCTACACCTTC. It yields the protein CASSGTVEYYGYTF.

J is TRBJ2-1 and V is TRBV7-8; 8 positions agree with TRBD1. CDR1 is SGHVS, CDR2 FQNEAQ, per germline. V gave up 5 bases and J gave up 6 bases; unmatched junction bases: 15. CDR3 size: 17 residues. CDR3 bases: TGTGCCAGCAGCCTACGAAGAGACAGGGGACGCCTCAATGAGCAGTTCTTC. This encodes CASSLRRDRGRLNEQFF.

The V call is TRBV4-1, the J call TRBJ2-6; the match to TRBD1 covers 12 bases. Germline values: CDR1 MGHRA, CDR2 YSYEKL. V lost 3 bases to trimming and J lost 0 bases; unmatched junction nucleotides: 9. This CDR3 spans 20 amino acids. CDR3 sequence: CASSHLPGQGAGSGANVLTF. The CDR3 bases are TGCGCCAGCAGCCACCTTCCGGGACAGGGGGCTGGCTCTGGGGCCAACGTCCTGACTTTC.

The sample holds one count of this clone. This chain links TRBV6-1 with TRBJ1-2; D gene unclear. V dropped 3 bases and J dropped 10 bases, with 15 bases sitting between them. The CDR3 extends over 13 amino acids. The V gene's germline CDR1 is MNHNS and CDR2 SASEGT. The DNA for the CDR3 is TGTGCCAGCAGTGACAGGTCGGGAGGCTCCTACACCTTC. Translation gives CASSDRSGGSYTF.

This clone was seen ten or more times. The chain uses TRBV6-2 or TRBV6-3 and TRBJ2-1; TRBD2 aligns across 13 bases. CDR3 length: 16 residues. From germline, CDR1 is MNHEY and CDR2 SVGEGT. V shed 4 bases, J shed 6 bases, and the junction held 6 bases outside the gene matches. CDR3 amino acids: CASSSVGLAGVNEQFF. The CDR3 DNA reads as TGTGCCAGCAGTTCCGTTGGACTAGCGGGAGTCAATGAGCAGTTCTTC.

V and J are TRBV4-2 and TRBJ2-5; TRBD2 aligns across 10 bases. Unmatched junction bases numbered 5, after V lost 2 bases and J lost 5 bases. From germline, CDR1 is LGHNA and CDR2 YNFKEQ. The CDR3 consists of 15 residues. The CDR3 DNA reads TGTGCCAGCAGCCAACACGGGACTAGCGATGAGACCCAGTACTTC. Encoded protein: CASSQHGTSDETQYF.

The chain joins TRBV28 to TRBJ1-5; D is ambiguous. With 3 bases removed from V and 1 base from J, the gap between germline ends came to 13 bases. CDR1 is MDHEN and CDR2 is SYDVKM in the germline V gene. The CDR3 covers 16 residues. This chain's CDR3 is CASSFPDLVSNQPQHF. DNA for the CDR3: TGTGCCAGCAGTTTCCCAGACTTGGTGAGCAATCAGCCCCAGCATTTT.

The rearrangement links TRBV7-9 to TRBJ2-7; a weak D match, TRBD1 (6 bases). This CDR3 comprises 14 residues. Trimming took 7 bases from V and 0 from J, leaving 13 bases between them. Germline-derived CDR1 and CDR2 are SEHNR and FQNEAQ (reference sequence). CDR3 bases: TGTGCCAGCACCCCCCCGGACAGCTCCTACGAGCAGTACTTC. Encoded protein: CASTPPDSSYEQYF.

The V and J genes are TRBV6-5 and TRBJ2-7; 7 nucleotides align to TRBD2. The CDR3 covers 14 residues. Germline V lookup: CDR1 MNHEY, CDR2 SVGAGI. V trimming: 4 bases; J trimming: 4 bases; junction bases outside the gene matches: 7. The CDR3 bases are TGTGCCAGCAGTTCTGGACTAGATCCGTACGAGCAGTACTTC. Protein sequence: CASSSGLDPYEQYF.